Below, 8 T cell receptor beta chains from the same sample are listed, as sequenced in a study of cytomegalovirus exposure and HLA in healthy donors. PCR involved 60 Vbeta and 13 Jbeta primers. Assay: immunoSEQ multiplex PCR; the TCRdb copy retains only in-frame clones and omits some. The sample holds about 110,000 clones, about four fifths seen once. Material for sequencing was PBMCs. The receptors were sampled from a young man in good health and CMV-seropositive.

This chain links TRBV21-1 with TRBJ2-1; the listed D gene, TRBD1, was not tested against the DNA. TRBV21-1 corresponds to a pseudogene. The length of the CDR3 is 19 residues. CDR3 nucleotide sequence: TGTGCCAGCAGCAAAGTTGGAACACTACCCCGACAGGCCTACAATGAGCAGTTCTTC. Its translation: CASSKVGTLPRQAYNEQFF.

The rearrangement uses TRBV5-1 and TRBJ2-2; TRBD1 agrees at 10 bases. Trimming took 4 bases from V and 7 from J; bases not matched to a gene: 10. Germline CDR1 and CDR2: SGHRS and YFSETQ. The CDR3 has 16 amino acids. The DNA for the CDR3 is TGCGCCAGCAGCATCGGAGGACAGGGGGTCGGCGGGGAGCTGTTTTTT. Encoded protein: CASSIGGQGVGGELFF.

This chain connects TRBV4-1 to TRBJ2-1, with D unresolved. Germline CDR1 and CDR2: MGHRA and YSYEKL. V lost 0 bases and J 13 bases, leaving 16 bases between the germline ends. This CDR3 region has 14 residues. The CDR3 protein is CASSQDPSTYRQFF. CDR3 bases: TGCGCCAGCAGCCAAGACCCCTCCACGTACAGACAGTTCTTC.

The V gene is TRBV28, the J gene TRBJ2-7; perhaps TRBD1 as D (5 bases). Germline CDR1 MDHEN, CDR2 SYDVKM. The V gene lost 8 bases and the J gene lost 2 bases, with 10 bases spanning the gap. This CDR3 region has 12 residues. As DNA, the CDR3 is TGTGCCAGCGGATTGACAGCCTACGAGCAGTACTTC. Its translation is CASGLTAYEQYF.

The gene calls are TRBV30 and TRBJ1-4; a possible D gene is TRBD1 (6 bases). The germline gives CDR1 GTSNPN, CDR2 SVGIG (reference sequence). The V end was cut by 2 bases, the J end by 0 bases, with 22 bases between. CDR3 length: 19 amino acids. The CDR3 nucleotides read TGTGCCTGGAGTACCCCGGGGGGGGCTTACTTCGCAACTAATGAAAAACTGTTTTTT. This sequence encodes CAWSTPGGAYFATNEKLFF.

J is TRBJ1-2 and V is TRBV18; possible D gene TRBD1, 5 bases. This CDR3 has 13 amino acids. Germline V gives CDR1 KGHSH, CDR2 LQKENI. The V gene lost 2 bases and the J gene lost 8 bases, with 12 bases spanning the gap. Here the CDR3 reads CASSPRWGEGYTF. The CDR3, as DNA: TGTGCCAGCTCACCAAGGTGGGGGGAAGGCTACACCTTC.

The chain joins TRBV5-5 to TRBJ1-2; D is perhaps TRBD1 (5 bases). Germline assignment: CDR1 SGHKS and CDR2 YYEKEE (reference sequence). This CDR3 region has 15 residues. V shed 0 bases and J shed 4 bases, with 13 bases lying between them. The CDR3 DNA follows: TGTGCCAGCAGCTTGGAGCCAGGGAGGCTCTATGGCTACACCTTC. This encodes CASSLEPGRLYGYTF.

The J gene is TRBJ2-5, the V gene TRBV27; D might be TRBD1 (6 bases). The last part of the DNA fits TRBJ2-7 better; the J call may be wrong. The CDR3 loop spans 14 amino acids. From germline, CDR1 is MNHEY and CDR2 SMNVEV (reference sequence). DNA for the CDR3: TGTGCCAGCAGTTCCCTCGACAGGCCCTACGAGCAGTACTTC. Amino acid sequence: CASSSLDRPYEQYF.